This T cell receptor beta chain was sequenced in a study of Graves' ophthalmopathy and Graves' hyperthyroidism. Study-wide findings and caveats: Blood also contained most of the expanded thyroid clonotypes above 0.001 frequency.

CDR1 SGHRS and CDR2 YFSETQ come from the germline V gene. The CDR3 is 14 amino acids. For repertoire sequencing, the TCR beta CDR3 regions were amplified from RNA transcripts. Second-round multiplex PCR came after first-round RT-PCR with HTBI primers. TCRdb re-called the multiplex PCR reads with MiXCR, one entry per CDR3 protein. The sample consists of around 1,000,000 distinct CDR3 sequences, approximately 35% of them appearing once. On this clonotype itself: Its target is not known. A much larger clone lies a single base off, so this may be a read error.

New diagnoses, under 2 months' duration, and ages 18 to 65 characterized the hyperthyroidism patients. Clinical symptoms, serum thyroxine, TRAb, thyroid ultrasound and orbital computed tomography were relied on for diagnosis. The gene calls are TRBV5-1 and TRBJ1-4, with unresolved D. Sequencing was performed on peripheral blood or thyroid tissue (not recorded which). The sequence was collected from an adult man with Graves' hyperthyroidism. The CDR3 is CASSRDATNEKLLF. The CDR3 coding sequence is TGCGCCAGCAGCCGCGATGCAACTAATGAAAAACTGCTTTTT.